Sequencing of this T cell receptor (beta chain) was carried out in a study of T cell repertoires in cytomegalovirus infection. The ends were cut back, 4 bases at V and 2 bases at J, with 11 bases in the middle. Germline loops: CDR1 ENHRY, CDR2 SYGVKD. The CDR3 spans 14 residues. This clonotype came up a few times. Its target is not known. TCRdb re-analysed the reads in MiXCR, keeping a single row per CDR3 protein. The table records about 900,000 distinct CDR3 sequences, around 32% of them present only once. The chain links TRBV10-3 to TRBJ2-5; D perhaps matches TRBD1 (6 bases). This TCR came from a human donor in good health (CMV status not recorded). Some clones in this sample may be carry-over from other donors' samples. The source material was cultured CD8+ T cells from PBMCs, sampled from culture after CMV antigen stimulation. The CDR3 DNA reads TGTGCCATCAGTGTAAGGGGACAACAAGAGACCCAGTACTTC. The encoded protein is CAISVRGQQETQYF.